The subject of this entry is one TCR beta chain. The antigen remains undetermined. Via MiXCR, TCRdb re-called the 5' RACE reads, giving one row per CDR3 protein. This table holds a few hundred thousand distinct CDR3 sequences, around a tenth found once. This CDR3 has 14 amino acids. J gave up 0 bases and V 8 bases, and 1 base lay outside the gene matches. This entry belongs to a study of CD8 T cells in ankylosing spondylitis. General study points: Before this, some motif variants had been reported in reactive arthritis synovial fluid and blood. Reportedly, matched ankylosing spondylitis synovial fluid was significantly enriched for disease-linked clones. Peripheral blood samples showed relatively rare disease-linked clones, and these clones were CD8+.

The gene calls are TRBV12-3 or TRBV12-4 and TRBJ2-4, with 10 bases fitting TRBD1. What was sequenced was blood, either unsorted or a sorted T cell fraction (not recorded which). The TCR comes from a female donor with ankylosing spondylitis or in good health (not recorded which). CDR3 DNA: TGTGCCAGCTGGGACAGGGGAGCCAAAAACATTCAGTACTTC. Amino acids: CASWDRGAKNIQYF.